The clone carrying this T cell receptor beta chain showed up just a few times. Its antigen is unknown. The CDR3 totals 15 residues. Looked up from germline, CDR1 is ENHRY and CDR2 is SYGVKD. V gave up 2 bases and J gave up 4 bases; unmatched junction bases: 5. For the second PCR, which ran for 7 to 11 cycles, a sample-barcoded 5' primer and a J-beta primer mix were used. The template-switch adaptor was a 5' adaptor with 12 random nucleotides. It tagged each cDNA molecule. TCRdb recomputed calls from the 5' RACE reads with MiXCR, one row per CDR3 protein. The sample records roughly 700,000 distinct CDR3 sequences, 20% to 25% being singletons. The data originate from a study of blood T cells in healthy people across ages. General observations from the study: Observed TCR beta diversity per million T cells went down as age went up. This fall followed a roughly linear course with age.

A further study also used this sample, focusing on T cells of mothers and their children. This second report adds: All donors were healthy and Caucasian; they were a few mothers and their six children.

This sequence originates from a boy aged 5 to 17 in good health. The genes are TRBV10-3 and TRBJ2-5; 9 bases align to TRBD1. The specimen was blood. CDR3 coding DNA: TGTGCCATCAGTGAGCCGTGGACAGGGGTAGAGACCCAGTACTTC. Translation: CAISEPWTGVETQYF.